Here is one T cell receptor beta chain with its context. Its specificity is not known. This may stem from a read error, because a much larger clone lies one nucleotide away. The data derive from a study of response to subunit inactivated influenza vaccine. Whole-study results and caveats: New T cells are recruited in small numbers by each seasonal influenza vaccination, according to the authors' suggestion.

TCRdb passed the RT-PCR reads through MiXCR, listing each CDR3 protein once. The sample yields about 500,000 distinct CDR3 sequences, under 15% seen once. This receptor was obtained from a man aged 50 or older who received an inactivated influenza vaccine. This specimen was PBMCs from blood, taken roughly 47 days after vaccination.

The CDR3 reads CASSVGGWGTKAFF. DNA of the CDR3: TGTGCCAGCAGCGTAGGAGGCTGGGGCACTAAAGCTTTCTTT. This chain connects TRBV9 to TRBJ1-1, with a possible D match to TRBD1 (5 bases). CDR1 and CDR2 (germline): SGDLS, YYNGEE. The CDR3 contains 14 residues.